The entry below gives a single T cell receptor beta chain sequence along with its context. Data came from immunoSEQ multiplex PCR; TCRdb stores just in-frame clones and leaves some out. The sample includes roughly 76,000 clones, 93% of them seen just once. The data were obtained in a study of control samples from healthy donors and cancer patients. The CDR3 loop spans 13 amino acids. The V and J ends lost 5 bases and 1 base respectively, with 6 bases between them. From germline, CDR1 is MNHEY and CDR2 SVGAGI. The V call is TRBV6-5, the J call TRBJ1-3; D is undetermined. Sequenced sample: PBMCs. This sequence was found in a woman aged 40 to 50 with lung cancer. This CDR3 is CASSRDSGNTIYF. The CDR3 region has the DNA TGTGCCAGCAGTAGGGATTCTGGAAACACCATATATTTT.